This TCR beta chain comes out of a study of shared clonotypes between healthy human individuals. As for the study in general: Serving as donors were two women and a few men, whose ages spanned 18 to 49. Findings and caveats of the study: Compared with memory subsets, naive subsets generally had larger estimated richness. Researchers sampled only blood; tissue repertoires likely differ.

Produced via immunoSEQ multiplex PCR; TCRdb's table is partial and in-frame only. The data show about 1.5 million clones, with 98% seen just once and roughly 0.4% held by the top ten. Losses at the gene ends were 6 bases for V and 8 bases for J; bases not matched to a gene: 8. From germline, CDR1 is MRHNA and CDR2 SNTAGT. The CDR3 has 15 amino acids. With regard to this clone: The antigen remains unidentified.

The origin of this receptor is a man younger than 45 in good health. Sequencing was done on a sample of naive CD4+ T cells sorted from blood. This sample's subset: CD45RA+ positively selected. V and J are TRBV6-4 and TRBJ2-1; 12 bases are a match to TRBD1. CDR3 coding DNA: TGTGCCAGCAGCTTAGGGACAGGGGGCTTAGATGAGCAGTTCTTC. Amino acids: CASSLGTGGLDEQFF.